A selection of T cell receptor beta chains follows, all from one sample in a study of shared clonotypes between healthy human individuals. Clones were sequenced by immunoSEQ multiplex PCR, and TCRdb holds only the in-frame ones, with some missing. The sample holds over 850,000 clones, about four fifths seen once. The specimen was memory CD4+ T cells from PBMCs. The receptors were gathered from a man between 18 and 35 years old in good health. Some clones in this sample may be carry-over from other donors' samples. The conserved cysteine and the conserved F or W are not part of the CDR3 here. Only part of the rows carry a size: once, few, many, or a class if the clone is expanded.

V gene	J gene	clone size	CDR3 protein
TRBV2	TRBJ1-2	.	ATDRSTPDGYT
TRBV9	TRBJ2-7	.	ASSPSEGYEQY
TRBV30	TRBJ1-4	.	AWSTGESEKLF
TRBV5-6	TRBJ2-7	.	ASSLGPIREQY
TRBV14	TRBJ1-4	.	ASSLRTPGPNEKLF
TRBV28	TRBJ2-3	.	ASSSGGLVPSTDTQY
TRBV28	TRBJ2-5	.	ASSFSSGSGTQY
TRBV4-1	TRBJ1-1	many	ASSPPIRANTEAF
TRBV6-6	TRBJ2-1	.	ASTDRGPGNEQF
TRBV19	TRBJ2-3	.	ASSMDRPFTDTQY
TRBV5-1	TRBJ2-5	.	ASSLGRTGQETQY
TRBV29-1	TRBJ2-1	once	SAGRAGV
TRBV2	TRBJ2-5	.	ASSEATGGETQY
TRBV6-5	TRBJ1-6	.	ASSYIQGRNSPLH
TRBV30	TRBJ2-7	.	AWSGSGRAAYEQY
TRBV30	TRBJ1-1	few	AWGRAPNTEAF
TRBV30	TRBJ2-7	.	AWSPRTGGVYEQY
TRBV7-2	TRBJ1-2	.	ASSLVPGQLSNYGYT
TRBV11-2	TRBJ2-2	few	ASSLGALLAGNTGELF
TRBV27	TRBJ2-5	.	ASFPNEWWRGQETQY
TRBV7-3	TRBJ2-7	.	ASSLVGGAQEQY
TRBV6-5	TRBJ1-4	.	ASSPPGQGGKLF
TRBV2	TRBJ1-1	few	ASSGQGITNTEAF
TRBV6-6	TRBJ1-2	few	ASSRKQGTFYGYT
TRBV29-1	TRBJ2-1	.	SVGGGYNEQF
TRBV7-2	TRBJ1-2	.	ASSLETGSYGYT
TRBV29-1	TRBJ2-5	.	SVEGQLAKETQY
TRBV5-1	TRBJ2-7	few	ASSLARPGRDEQY
TRBV9	TRBJ2-3	.	ASSLDVTDTQY
TRBV5-1	TRBJ2-7	.	ASSFQGQGGYEQY
TRBV27	TRBJ2-5	.	ASSLQGLGVTQY
TRBV18	TRBJ1-1	.	ASSPGTGDEAF
TRBV9	TRBJ2-6	.	ASSARTAQGSGANVLT
TRBV9	TRBJ2-7	.	ASSIDSGRALREQY
TRBV5-1	TRBJ2-1	.	ASSLAARTGRNEQF
TRBV2	TRBJ2-3	.	ASSEAGGPRGDTQY
TRBV6-1	TRBJ2-3	.	ASSERDTQY
TRBV14	TRBJ1-4	few	ASSLAGGYSMF
TRBV28	TRBJ2-5	.	ASSYIAGQETQY
TRBV6-1	TRBJ2-5	.	ASSATGAVESETQY
TRBV10-3	TRBJ2-2	.	AITNTGELF
TRBV7-2	TRBJ2-3	.	ASSWAGGLGDTQY
TRBV19	TRBJ1-5	.	ASSIPPPPHQPQH
TRBV7-3	TRBJ2-2	.	ASSLAGGINGELF
TRBV28	TRBJ1-2	.	ASSSPPGTEANYGYT
TRBV27	TRBJ1-4	.	ASSRGGANEKLF
TRBV29-1	TRBJ1-1	.	SVEASMNTEAF
TRBV15	TRBJ1-1	few	ATSRGTGNTEAF
TRBV5-4	TRBJ2-1	.	ASSLDSTGLGQF
TRBV6-5	TRBJ2-5	.	ASSRDRQETQY